This T cell receptor beta chain was identified during a study of T cell responses to AZD1222 COVID-19 vaccine. Trimming removed 5 bases at V and 4 bases at J, with 5 bases between. The CDR3 is made up of 12 amino acids. The germline gives CDR1 MNHNY, CDR2 SVGAGI (reference sequence). TCRdb keeps only in-frame clones here, not all; method: immunoSEQ multiplex PCR. The sample lists under 150,000 clones, 80% to 95% occurring once. Study conclusions and caveats: Only 6 or 7 AZD1222 recipients tested seropositive at baseline. Possibly, clonal diversity was underestimated; donors were largely white British and included more females.

Note on this clone: As yet, its antigen is unknown.

The origin of this receptor is an adult who received the AZD1222 COVID-19 vaccine. The genes are TRBV6-6 and TRBJ2-2; D gene ambiguous. The material was peripheral blood, obtained 28 days after the second AZD1222 dose. The CDR3 region has the DNA TGTGCCAGCAGTGGGATCACCGGGGAGCTGTTTTTT. Translation: CASSGITGELFF.